The sequence of this TCR beta chain was determined in a study of blood T cell repertoires in COVID-19. This CDR3 spans 15 amino acids. Germline V gene lookup returns CDR1 LGHDT and CDR2 YNNKEL (reference sequence). The V gene end was trimmed by 1 base and the J gene end by 2 bases; junction bases not matched to a gene: 3. Seattle patient enrollment occurred during active infection, with longitudinal follow-up thereafter. Data came from immunoSEQ multiplex PCR; TCRdb stores just in-frame clones and leaves some out. The sample carries approximately 250,000 clones, over 80% recorded once. The specimen was peripheral blood. The chain employs TRBV3-1 (or the pseudogene TRBV3-2) and TRBJ2-7; 9 nucleotides line up with TRBD2. The receptor was derived from a woman between 65 and 79 years old with COVID-19, enrolled during active disease. This chain's CDR3 is CASSQGTSVTYEQYF. The CDR3 region has the DNA TGTGCCAGCAGCCAAGGGACTAGCGTAACCTACGAGCAGTACTTC.